The 10 T cell receptor beta chains listed next were all sequenced from one sample in a study of T cell repertoires in cytomegalovirus infection. Antigen specificity for these receptors is unknown. MiXCR, applied by TCRdb to the reads, yields one record per CDR3 protein. The sample records under 850,000 distinct CDR3 sequences, around 30% being singletons. The specimen comprised cultured PBMCs, sampled from culture after CMV antigen stimulation. These receptor sequences come from a human donor in good health (CMV status not recorded). Some clones in this sample may be carry-over from other donors' samples.

The gene calls are TRBV6-2 or TRBV6-3 and TRBJ2-5; no reliable D call. Per the germline V gene, CDR1 is MNHEY and CDR2 is SVGEGT. The CDR3 is 14 amino acids. Between the trimmed V and J ends, which lost 2 bases and 2 bases, there was a span of 9 bases. The CDR3 loop reads CASSYTSAQETQYF. The CDR3 DNA reads TGTGCCAGCAGTTACACGTCAGCTCAAGAGACCCAGTACTTC.

The V call is TRBV5-5, the J call TRBJ2-6; the D call may be TRBD1 or TRBD2 (6 bases each). V shed 1 base and J shed 4 bases, with 15 bases lying between them. In germline, CDR1 is SGHKS, CDR2 YYEKEE (reference sequence). The CDR3 is 17 residues long. The CDR3 nucleotides are TGTGCCAGCAGCTTGTGGGGGGCAAGGTCCGGGGCCAACGTCCTGACTTTC. It translates to CASSLWGARSGANVLTF.

V usage is TRBV2 and J usage is TRBJ1-5; no reliable D call. V was cut by 3 bases and J by 3 bases, with 9 bases left in between. This CDR3 has 14 residues. CDR1 is SNHLY and CDR2 is FYNNEI in the germline V gene. This CDR3 reads CASSDETHNQPQHF. In DNA form, the CDR3 reads TGTGCCAGCAGTGACGAAACACACAATCAGCCCCAGCATTTT.

This clonotype was seen a handful of times. The chain's CDR3 is CASMNRVNTEAFF. The CDR3 nucleotides read TGTGCCAGCATGAACAGGGTGAACACTGAAGCTTTCTTT. The chain joins TRBV2 to TRBJ1-1; perhaps TRBD1 as D (6 bases). This CDR3 is 13 amino acids long. The V gene lost 7 bases and the J gene lost 0 bases, with 9 bases spanning the gap. From germline, CDR1 is SNHLY and CDR2 FYNNEI.

The chain combines TRBV7-8 with TRBJ2-5, with 14 bases matching TRBD2. The CDR3 totals 18 residues. The V gene end was trimmed by 4 bases and the J gene end by 5 bases; junction bases not matched to a gene: 12. Germline V lookup: CDR1 SGHVS, CDR2 FQNEAQ. The CDR3 DNA reads as TGTGCCAGCAGCTCCCGAAGGTGGACTAGCGGGAGGTCGGAGACCCAGTACTTC. This encodes CASSSRRWTSGRSETQYF.

The chain employs TRBV12-3 or TRBV12-4 and TRBJ2-5; D unresolved. CDR3 size: 13 residues. V was shortened by 3 bases and J by 3 bases, with 8 bases between the two germline ends. The CDR3 bases are TGTGCCAGCAGTTTTATAGAGAAAGAGACCCAGTACTTC. Protein sequence: CASSFIEKETQYF.

The rearrangement joins TRBV6-1 to TRBJ2-3; a possible D gene is TRBD1 (6 bases). This CDR3 has 12 residues. Trimming took off 10 bases at V and 6 bases at J, with 14 bases between the two ends. Germline loops: CDR1 MNHNS, CDR2 SASEGT. CDR3 DNA: TGTGCCACACACACAGGGAGCGATACGCAGTATTTT. It encodes CATHTGSDTQYF.

This clonotype was seen a few times. The J gene is TRBJ2-3, the V gene TRBV6-2 or TRBV6-3; maybe TRBD2 (5 bases). Trimming shortened V by 7 bases and J by 6 bases, and 20 bases separated the two germline ends. This CDR3 has 15 amino acids. Germline loops: CDR1 MNHEY, CDR2 SVGEGT. CDR3 region: CASTAGIPSYDTQYF. CDR3 nucleotides: TGTGCCAGCACCGCCGGGATCCCATCCTACGATACGCAGTATTTT.

This clonotype was detected once. The J gene is TRBJ1-6, the V gene TRBV7-6, with 10 bases that match TRBD1. Germline CDR1 is SGHVS and CDR2 is FNYEAQ. CDR3 length equals 14 residues. V dropped 6 bases and J dropped 13; count of bases not matched to a gene: 9. The CDR3 DNA sequence: TGTGCCAGCAGTTTACAGGGACAGGGGTCTCCCCTCCACTTT. Its translation: CASSLQGQGSPLHF.

This clonotype was counted at least ten times. The chain couples TRBV7-2 to TRBJ1-6; D unclear. CDR3 size: 17 residues. Trimming shortened V by 1 base and J by 0 bases, and 10 bases separated the two germline ends. In germline, CDR1 is SGHTA, CDR2 FQGNSA. In DNA, the CDR3 is TGTGCCAGCAGCTTAGGACCGTACAGCTCCTATAATTCACCCCTCCACTTT. Translating gives CASSLGPYSSYNSPLHF.